The clone carrying this T cell receptor (beta chain) was observed a handful of times. Antigen unknown. The data are from a study of blood T cells in healthy people across ages. Broader study findings: Older age went with lower TCR beta diversity per million T cells, in a roughly linear way.

The CDR3 sequence is 15 residues long. Trimming left V 1 base short and J 3 bases short, with 13 bases between. Germline CDR1 MGHDK, CDR2 SYGVNS. A second 7 to 11 cycle PCR used barcoded and J-beta primers. TCRdb passed the 5' RACE reads through MiXCR, listing each CDR3 protein once. Among under 2 million distinct CDR3 sequences listed, about 31% were seen once. The specimen was blood. The chain employs TRBV25-1 and TRBJ2-7; D unclear. This clonotype originated in a woman aged 30 to 39 in good health. In nucleotides, the CDR3 is TGTGCCAGCAGTGAATTGGGAAGGGCGGTCTACGAGCAGTACTTC. Translation gives CASSELGRAVYEQYF.